What follows is one TCR beta chain and its context. These data originate in a study of cytomegalovirus exposure and HLA in healthy donors. Germline loops: CDR1 SGHAT, CDR2 FQDESV (reference sequence). The CDR3 runs 15 residues. Unmatched junction bases numbered 8, after V lost 2 bases and J lost 8 bases. While the first cohort had 600 to 750 subjects, the donors belonged to the separate validation cohort of fewer than 150 subjects. The repertoire was sequenced with immunoSEQ multiplex PCR; TCRdb's copy has only in-frame clones and lacks some. The data hold more than 75,000 clones, with approximately 93% observed a single time.

Sequencing input: PBMCs. The chain uses TRBV11-1 and TRBJ2-3; 9 bases match TRBD2. The sequence derives from a man younger than 35 in good health and CMV-seronegative. DNA for the CDR3: TGTGCCAGCAGCTTACGGCGGGAGGGCCCTGGTACGCAGTATTTT. Translating it yields CASSLRREGPGTQYF.